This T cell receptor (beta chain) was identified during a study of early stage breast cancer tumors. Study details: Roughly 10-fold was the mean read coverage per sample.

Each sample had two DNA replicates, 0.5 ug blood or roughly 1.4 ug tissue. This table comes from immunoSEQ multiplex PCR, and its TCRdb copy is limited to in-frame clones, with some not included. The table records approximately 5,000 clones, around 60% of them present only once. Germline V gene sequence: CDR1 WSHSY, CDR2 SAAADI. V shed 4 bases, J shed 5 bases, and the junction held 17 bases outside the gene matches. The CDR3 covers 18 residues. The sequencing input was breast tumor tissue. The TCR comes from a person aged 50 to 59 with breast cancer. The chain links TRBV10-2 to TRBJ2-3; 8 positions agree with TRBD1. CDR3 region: CASSAMDLARGPGDTQYF. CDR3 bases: TGCGCCAGCAGTGCGATGGATTTGGCCAGGGGGCCGGGAGATACGCAGTATTTT.